The clone carrying this T cell receptor (beta chain) was seen at least ten times. Its antigen is still unknown. The V gene end was trimmed by 0 bases and the J gene end by 4 bases; junction bases not matched to a gene: 6. Germline lookup yields CDR1 MNHEY and CDR2 SVGAGI. The CDR3 is 17 residues long. The sample originates from a study of CD8 T cells in ankylosing spondylitis. Libraries for TCR beta were made by quantitative 5'-RACE with molecular barcodes. TCRdb reprocessed the 5' RACE reads with MiXCR, giving one entry per CDR3 protein. This sample has 150,000 to 200,000 distinct CDR3 sequences, with 18% found just once. Overall study results and limits: Ankylosing spondylitis blood seemed to carry a telltale TCR beta motif made of under 10 highly homologous variants.

This TCR was sampled from a male donor under 30 with ankylosing spondylitis or in good health (not recorded which). V and J are TRBV6-5 and TRBJ2-2; 9 bases match TRBD2. Sequenced input: blood, either unsorted or a sorted T cell fraction (not recorded which). The CDR3 region is CASSYSEGLAGTGELFF. CDR3 in DNA: TGTGCCAGCAGTTACTCGGAGGGACTAGCCGGCACCGGGGAGCTGTTTTTT.